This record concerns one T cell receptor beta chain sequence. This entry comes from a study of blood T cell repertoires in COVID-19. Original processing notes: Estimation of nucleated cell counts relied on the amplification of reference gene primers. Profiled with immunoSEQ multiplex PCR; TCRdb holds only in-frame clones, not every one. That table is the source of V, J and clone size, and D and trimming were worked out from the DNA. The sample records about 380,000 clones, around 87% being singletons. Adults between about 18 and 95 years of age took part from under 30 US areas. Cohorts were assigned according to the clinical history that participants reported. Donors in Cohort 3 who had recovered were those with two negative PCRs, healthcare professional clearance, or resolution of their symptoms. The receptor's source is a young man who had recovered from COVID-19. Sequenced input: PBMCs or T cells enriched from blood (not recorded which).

The CDR3 spells CSARVQGDRGEAFF. For the CDR3, the DNA is TGCAGTGCTCGTGTCCAGGGGGACAGGGGTGAAGCTTTCTTT. The J gene is TRBJ1-1, the V gene TRBV20-1; 10 nucleotides match TRBD1. The V gene end was trimmed by 5 bases and the J gene end by 7 bases; junction bases not matched to a gene: 10. The CDR3 has 14 amino acids. Looked up from germline, CDR1 is DFQATT and CDR2 is SNEGSKA (reference sequence).